The entry below describes one TCR beta chain. The data were taken from a study of shared T cell receptors in the human thymus. The repertoire was sequenced with immunoSEQ multiplex PCR; TCRdb's copy has only in-frame clones and lacks some. The sample lists about 660,000 clones, approximately 87% occurring once. These data also featured in a second study, about human thymus T cells.

This clonotype was sampled from a boy less than two years old with a congenital heart defect. The sequencing sample was made of thymocytes.

For the CDR3, the DNA is TGTGCCAGCAGCTTGGGTACAGCCTCGGGGGGGGCCAACGTCCTGACTTTC. Its translation is CASSLGTASGGANVLTF. J is TRBJ2-6 and V is TRBV5-8, with a tentative D call TRBD2 (5 bases). The germline CDR1 and CDR2 sequences are SGHTS and YDEGEE. The V and J ends lost 0 bases and 4 bases respectively, with 14 bases between them. This CDR3 contains 17 residues.